This TCR beta chain emerged from a study of blood T cell repertoires in COVID-19. Across the study: The origin of the acute and convalescent COVID-19 samples was the United States, Italy and Spain. Nucleic acid was either cDNA or gDNA, and it came from T cells, B-cell-depleted T cells, or PBMCs.

In the original processing: By means of reference gene primer amplification, nucleated cell counts were estimated. Using immunoSEQ multiplex PCR, the repertoire was profiled, and TCRdb retains in-frame clones only, with some absent. V and J calls plus clone size are reproduced from that table; the DNA served to infer D and trimming. The sample shows 99,000 or so clones, roughly 83% of them seen only once. This CDR3 is 16 amino acids long. The trim removed 4 bases at V and 4 bases at J, leaving 10 bases unmatched. Germline values: CDR1 SGHNT, CDR2 YYREEE (reference sequence). Sequencing input: peripheral blood. The clonotype originates from a woman aged 80 or older with active or convalescent COVID-19. The chain joins TRBV5-4 to TRBJ2-1; 8 nucleotides align to TRBD1. DNA for the CDR3: TGTGCCAGCAGCCCCCCAGGGGGCCTCGATTACAATGAGCAGTTCTTC. It translates to CASSPPGGLDYNEQFF.